The 2 T cell receptor beta chains reported below all come from one sample, sequenced in a study of blood T cells in healthy people across ages (dated by TCRdb to the mid-2010s). The library came from 5' RACE. Sequencing was carried out with an Illumina HiSeq 2500. The second PCR ran for roughly 7 to 11 cycles and used a J-beta primer mix along with a sample-barcoded 5' primer. Using fastp at Q25 and MiXCR, TCRdb reprocessed the public reads and kept productive beta chains. One record per CDR3 amino acid sequence lists the most common genes and DNA. This sample comprises 1.4 million or so distinct CDR3 sequences, around 40% of them detected only once. Approximately 4% of the sample is taken by the ten largest. The sample consisted of blood. The receptor set was obtained from a woman between 18 and 29 years old in good health.

A single count supports this clonotype. This sequence joins TRBV6-1 and TRBJ2-5; 7 positions match TRBD1. V gave up 6 bases and J gave up 11 bases; unmatched junction bases: 12. Germline loops: CDR1 MNHNS, CDR2 SASEGT. The CDR3 runs to 13 residues. This chain's CDR3 is CASRRQGGNEQYF. In DNA form, the CDR3 reads TGTGCCAGCAGAAGACAGGGCGGCAATGAGCAGTACTTC.

This clonotype was observed at least ten times. J is TRBJ2-1 and V is TRBV4-3; 8 bases are shared with TRBD2. V trimming: 3 bases; J trimming: 3 bases; junction bases outside the gene matches: 7. The CDR3 loop spans 16 amino acids. The germline CDR1 and CDR2 sequences are LGHNA and YSLEER. CDR3 nucleotide sequence: TGCGCCAGCAGCCAGGGGGGTAGCGGGGACTACAATGAGCAGTTCTTC. Amino acid sequence: CASSQGGSGDYNEQFF.